The rows below give T cell receptor beta chains drawn from one sample of a study of T cells in localized non-small cell lung cancer. Sequenced by immunoSEQ multiplex PCR; TCRdb stores in-frame clones only, minus some. Of 30,000 to 45,000 clones in the sample, about four fifths are singletons; the top ten hold roughly 6.6%. The specimen was peripheral blood mononuclear cells, collected before any cancer treatment. The receptors here all came from a male donor older than 55 with stage II lung adenocarcinoma. Both conserved end residues are part of each CDR3. The D gene is left open where the match is weak. Size is stated for part of the rows, as once, few or many counts, or as a class when the clone is expanded.

j_call | clone_size | v_call | d_call | cdr3_nt | cdr3_aa
TRBJ1-2 | NA | TRBV18 | NA | TGTGCCAGCTCACCGGGCGGGGGAGGAGTCGATGGCTACACCTTC | CASSPGGGGVDGYTF
TRBJ2-3 | NA | TRBV5-1 | NA | TGCGCCAGCAGCTCCTCCCGGACAGCTAGCACAGATACGCAGTATTTT | CASSSSRTASTDTQYF
TRBJ1-1 | NA | TRBV18 | NA | TGTGCCAGCTCCCCTGGACGGGCTGAAGCTTTCTTT | CASSPGRAEAFF
TRBJ1-4 | NA | TRBV5-6 | NA | TGTGCCAGCAGCTTGATGGGGGCGTTAGAAAAACTGTTTTTT | CASSLMGALEKLFF
TRBJ1-1 | NA | TRBV11-2 | NA | TGTGCCAGCAGCTTTTCAAGGACTGAAGCTTTCTTT | CASSFSRTEAFF
TRBJ2-1 | once | TRBV5-5 | TRBD2 | TGTGCCAGCAGCCGGAGCCCGGGGACTAGCGGGAGCGTCTACAATGAGCAGTTCTTC | CASSRSPGTSGSVYNEQFF
TRBJ1-2 | NA | TRBV2 | TRBD1 | TGTGCCAGCAGTAAGCGACAGGGAGAAAACTATGGCTACACCTTC | CASSKRQGENYGYTF
TRBJ2-1 | NA | TRBV7-9 | TRBD1 | TGTGCCAGCAGCTTGGGGGACAGGGGTTCCTACAATGAGCAGTTCTTC | CASSLGDRGSYNEQFF
TRBJ1-1 | few | TRBV19 | NA | TGTGCCAGTAGTATGGGGGCGTACACTGAAGCTTTCTTT | CASSMGAYTEAFF
TRBJ1-5 | NA | TRBV30 | NA | TGTGCCTGGAGTAGTCACGGTGGGAATCAGCCCCAGCATTTT | CAWSSHGGNQPQHF
TRBJ1-1 | once | TRBV18 | NA | TGTGCCAGCTCACCACCTCTCCCGGGGATCGGGAACACTGAAGCTTTCTTT | CASSPPLPGIGNTEAFF
TRBJ1-2 | NA | TRBV28 | NA | TGTGCCAGCAGCCCCCCGTTCGCGGCTAACTATGGCTACACCTTC | CASSPPFAANYGYTF
TRBJ1-2 | NA | TRBV6-5 | TRBD1 | TGTGCCAGCAGTACTGACAGGGGGGGAAACTATGGCTACACCTTC | CASSTDRGGNYGYTF
TRBJ2-2 | NA | TRBV28 | TRBD1 | TGTGCCAGCAGCCCTGCGGACAGGGGTGCCGGGGAGCTGTTTTTT | CASSPADRGAGELFF
TRBJ1-2 | few | TRBV20-1 | NA | TGCAGTGCTACTTCCGAAAGGAGCTACACCTTC | CSATSERSYTF
TRBJ2-5 | NA | TRBV20-1 | NA | TGCAGTGGCCAAAACCAAGAGACCCAGTACTTC | CSGQNQETQYF
TRBJ2-1 | NA | TRBV11-2 | NA | TGTGCCAGCAGCTTAGTAGAGGCCTTCTACAATGAGCAGTTCTTC | CASSLVEAFYNEQFF
TRBJ2-7 | NA | TRBV4-1 | NA | TGCGCCAGCCTCTCTCCTCGTTACGAGCAGTACTTC | CASLSPRYEQYF
TRBJ2-7 | NA | TRBV27 | TRBD2 | TGTGCCAGCAGTCGGGGAGGGGTCGAGCAGTACTTC | CASSRGGVEQYF
TRBJ1-1 | medium-sized | TRBV7-2 | NA | TGTGCCAGCAGCTCCCGGGCCGGGGGCACTGAAGCTTTCTTT | CASSSRAGGTEAFF
TRBJ2-6 | NA | TRBV7-3 | NA | TGTGCCAGCAGCTTAAGCCCCCCGTCCTCTGGGGCCAACGTCCTGACTTTC | CASSLSPPSSGANVLTF
TRBJ2-7 | NA | TRBV15 | NA | TGTGCCACCAGCAGAGATATCGAGCAGTACTTC | CATSRDIEQYF
TRBJ1-1 | NA | TRBV2 | NA | TGTGCCAGCAGTGAAGCGCTGACAGTCACTGAAGCTTTCTTT | CASSEALTVTEAFF
TRBJ2-1 | NA | TRBV5-5 | TRBD1 | TGTGCCAGCAGCTTCTCAGGGGGCTCCTACAATGAGCAGTTCTTC | CASSFSGGSYNEQFF
TRBJ2-7 | few | TRBV6-1 | NA | TGTGCCAGCAGTGAAAATGTGGGGAGCCGCGAGCAGTACTTC | CASSENVGSREQYF
TRBJ2-5 | once | TRBV6-5 | NA | TGTGCCAGCAGTTACGCCCACCGGGACACCCAGTACTTC | CASSYAHRDTQYF
TRBJ1-1 | NA | TRBV6-6 | NA | TGTGCCAGCAGTTACACCGGGACCGGAGCTTTCTTT | CASSYTGTGAFF
TRBJ1-2 | NA | TRBV7-6 | NA | TGTGCCAGCAGCTTTGGGGGGCCAGCTAACTATGGCTACACCTTC | CASSFGGPANYGYTF
TRBJ2-2 | few | TRBV28 | NA | TGTGCCAGCAGTCGAAAGGGTACCGGGGAGCTGTTTTTT | CASSRKGTGELFF
TRBJ2-2 | NA | TRBV5-4 | TRBD1 | TGTGCCAGCAGTCGGGAGCAGGGGGCGCAGAACACCGGGGAGCTGTTTTTT | CASSREQGAQNTGELFF
TRBJ1-2 | once | TRBV5-1 | NA | TGCGCCAGCAGCCCCCGGGATGGCCCCGTGTTGGGCTACACCTTC | CASSPRDGPVLGYTF
TRBJ2-5 | NA | TRBV5-1 | NA | TGCGCCAGCAGCTGGAGCCAGGGTACAGAGACCCAGTACTTC | CASSWSQGTETQYF
TRBJ2-1 | NA | TRBV29-1 | NA | TGCAGCGCGACCGGGGGCCCCAATACCTACAATGAGCAGTTCTTC | CSATGGPNTYNEQFF
TRBJ2-1 | NA | TRBV11-3 | NA | TGTGCCAGCAGCTTGTTTTCGGCAGCCGACAATGAGCAGTTCTTC | CASSLFSAADNEQFF
TRBJ1-1 | NA | TRBV5-1 | NA | TGCGCCAGCAGCCCGGAAGGGGGGGCGGAAGCTTTCTTT | CASSPEGGAEAFF
TRBJ2-1 | once | TRBV6-6 | NA | TGTGCCAGCAGTTACGACGGCACAGGGATCCATGAGCAGTTCTTC | CASSYDGTGIHEQFF
TRBJ2-5 | NA | TRBV2 | TRBD1 | TGTGCCAGCAGCAAGGACAGGGGGAGATTGGAGACCCAGTACTTC | CASSKDRGRLETQYF
TRBJ1-1 | NA | TRBV30 | NA | TGTGCCTGGAGTCCAATCTCCCTAGTTTTGTTT | CAWSPISLVLF
TRBJ2-7 | NA | TRBV27 | NA | TGTGCCAGCAGTAGGACCCCTCTCTACGAGCAGTACTTC | CASSRTPLYEQYF
TRBJ1-1 | NA | TRBV29-1 | TRBD1 | TGCAGCGTCCAGAAAGGGACAGGTAACACTGAAGCTTTCTTT | CSVQKGTGNTEAFF
TRBJ2-7 | NA | TRBV9 | NA | TGTGCCAGCAGCGTAGGGGACCTCTCAGACGAGCAGTACTTC | CASSVGDLSDEQYF
TRBJ2-7 | NA | TRBV27 | NA | TGTGCCGCTCACTGGACCTCCTCTTACGAGCAGTACTTC | CAAHWTSSYEQYF
TRBJ1-6 | NA | TRBV6-1 | NA | TGTGTCAGCACCTTACGCGGGGAGAATTCACCCCTCCACTTT | CVSTLRGENSPLHF
TRBJ1-5 | NA | TRBV6-6 | NA | TGTGCCAGCAGTACGAAACCGGAAGCCCAGCCCCAGCATTTT | CASSTKPEAQPQHF
TRBJ1-5 | NA | TRBV6-5 | NA | TGTGCCAGCAGTTATGGGGCGACCAATCAGCCCCAGCATTTT | CASSYGATNQPQHF
TRBJ2-4 | NA | TRBV6-1 | NA | TGTGCCAGCAGTGAAGCGATGAGGGACCCCGTCTCGCTAGCCAAAAACATTCAGTACTTC | CASSEAMRDPVSLAKNIQYF
TRBJ1-1 | few | TRBV5-1 | TRBD1 | TGCGCCAGCAGCTCCGGACAGGCGCTCGGAGCTTTCTTT | CASSSGQALGAFF
TRBJ1-5 | NA | TRBV19 | TRBD1 | TGTGCCAGTAGTATAGAGACAGGGGGTCTGCCCCAGCATTTT | CASSIETGGLPQHF
TRBJ2-2 | NA | TRBV7-2 | TRBD1 | TGTGCCAGCAGCAGGACCAGGGGGCCCCTGAACACCGGGGAGCTGTTTTTT | CASSRTRGPLNTGELFF
TRBJ2-1 | NA | TRBV10-1 | NA | TGCGCCAGCAGTGAGCCACAGGACTACGGTACCTACAATGAGCAGTTCTTC | CASSEPQDYGTYNEQFF
TRBJ2-5 | NA | TRBV5-6 | NA | TGTGCCAGCAGCGATCAGAAGACCCAGTACTTC | CASSDQKTQYF
TRBJ2-3 | NA | TRBV2 | TRBD2 | TGTGCCAGTTCAGGACTAGGGCCAGATACGCAGTATTTT | CASSGLGPDTQYF
TRBJ2-7 | NA | TRBV4-3 | NA | TGCGCCAGCAGCCAAGACCGAAGGGAGCAGTACTTC | CASSQDRREQYF
TRBJ1-5 | NA | TRBV28 | NA | TGTGCCAGCAGTTTGAACCCGGGAGGAGCCCAGCATTTT | CASSLNPGGAQHF
TRBJ2-5 | NA | TRBV25-1 | NA | TGTGCCAGCAGTGGGACCGCCAGATTAGAGACCCAGTACTTC | CASSGTARLETQYF